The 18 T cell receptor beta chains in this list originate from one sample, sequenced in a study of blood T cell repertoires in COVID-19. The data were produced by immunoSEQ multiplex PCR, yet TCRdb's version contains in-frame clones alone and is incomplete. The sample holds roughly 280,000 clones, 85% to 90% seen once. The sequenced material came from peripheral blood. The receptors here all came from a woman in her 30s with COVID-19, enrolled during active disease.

The CDR3 coding sequence is TGTGCCAGCAGCCCGACGGGACTAGCGGTGGGTGAGCAGTTCTTC. Translation: CASSPTGLAVGEQFF. This rearrangement joins TRBV11-2 to TRBJ2-1, with TRBD2 matching 11 bases. CDR1 and CDR2 (germline): SGHAT, FQNNGV. Germline trimming cut 5 bases from V and 9 bases from J; bases unmatched to any gene: 9. The CDR3 spans 15 residues.

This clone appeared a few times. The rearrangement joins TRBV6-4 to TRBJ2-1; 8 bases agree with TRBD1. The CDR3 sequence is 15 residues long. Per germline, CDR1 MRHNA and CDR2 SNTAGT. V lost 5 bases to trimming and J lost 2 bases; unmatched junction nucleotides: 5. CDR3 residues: CASSKQGDPYNEQFF. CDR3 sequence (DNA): TGTGCCAGCAGTAAACAGGGGGACCCCTACAATGAGCAGTTCTTC.

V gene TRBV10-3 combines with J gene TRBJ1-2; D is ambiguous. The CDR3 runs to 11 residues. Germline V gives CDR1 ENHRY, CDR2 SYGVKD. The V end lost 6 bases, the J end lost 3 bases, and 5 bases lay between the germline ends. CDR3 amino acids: CAIRGDYGYTF. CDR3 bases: TGTGCCATCAGGGGAGACTATGGCTACACCTTC.

CDR3 coding DNA: TGTGCCAGCAGCTTTCGGAGCGGGAGATTAGATGAGCAGTTCTTC. Translating gives CASSFRSGRLDEQFF. V gene TRBV7-2 combines with J gene TRBJ2-1, with 8 bases lining up with TRBD2. The germline V gene encodes CDR1 SGHTA and CDR2 FQGNSA. V shed 3 bases and J 8 bases; nucleotides not matched to a gene: 9. This CDR3 contains 15 residues.

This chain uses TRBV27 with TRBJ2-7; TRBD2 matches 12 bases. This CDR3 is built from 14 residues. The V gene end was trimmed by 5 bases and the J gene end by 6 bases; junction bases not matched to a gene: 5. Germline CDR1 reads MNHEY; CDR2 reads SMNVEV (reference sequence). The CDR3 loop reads CASSPRTSGIEQYF. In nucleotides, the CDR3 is TGTGCCAGCAGTCCCCGGACTAGCGGGATCGAGCAGTACTTC.

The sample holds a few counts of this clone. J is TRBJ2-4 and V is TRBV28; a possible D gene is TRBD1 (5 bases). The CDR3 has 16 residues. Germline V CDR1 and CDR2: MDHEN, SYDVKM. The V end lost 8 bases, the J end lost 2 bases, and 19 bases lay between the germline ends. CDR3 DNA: TGTGCCAGCGGTGGGGCAGGGTCGATCCCCAAAAACATTCAGTACTTC. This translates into CASGGAGSIPKNIQYF.

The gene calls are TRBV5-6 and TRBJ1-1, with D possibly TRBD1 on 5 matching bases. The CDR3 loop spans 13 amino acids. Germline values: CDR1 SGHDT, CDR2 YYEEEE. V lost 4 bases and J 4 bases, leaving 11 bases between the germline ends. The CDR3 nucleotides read TGTGCCAGCAGCAGGGGTGGGTCCACTGAAGCTTTCTTT. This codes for CASSRGGSTEAFF.

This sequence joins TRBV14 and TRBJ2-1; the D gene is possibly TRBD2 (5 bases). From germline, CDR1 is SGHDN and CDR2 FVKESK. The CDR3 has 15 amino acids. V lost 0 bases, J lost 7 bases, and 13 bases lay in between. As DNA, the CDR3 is TGTGCCAGCAGCCAAGATCACTCCTCGGGGAATGAGCAGTTCTTC. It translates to CASSQDHSSGNEQFF.

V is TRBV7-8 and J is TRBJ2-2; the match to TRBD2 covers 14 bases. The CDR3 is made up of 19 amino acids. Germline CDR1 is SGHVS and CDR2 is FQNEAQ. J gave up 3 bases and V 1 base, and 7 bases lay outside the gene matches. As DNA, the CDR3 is TGTGCCAGCAGCTTAGGGACTAGCGGGAGGCGGTGGTACACCGGGGAGCTGTTTTTT. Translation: CASSLGTSGRRWYTGELFF.

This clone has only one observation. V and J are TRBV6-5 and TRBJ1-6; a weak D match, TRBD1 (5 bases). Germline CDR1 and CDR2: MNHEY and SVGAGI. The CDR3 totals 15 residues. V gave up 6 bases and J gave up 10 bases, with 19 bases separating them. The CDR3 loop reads CASSFLPPGLSPLHF. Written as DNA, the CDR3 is TGTGCCAGCAGCTTTTTACCTCCGGGACTGTCACCCCTCCACTTT.

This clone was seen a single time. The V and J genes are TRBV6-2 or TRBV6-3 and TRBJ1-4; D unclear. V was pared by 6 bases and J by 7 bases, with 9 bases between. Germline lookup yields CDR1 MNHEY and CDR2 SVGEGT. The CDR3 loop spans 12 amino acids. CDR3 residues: CASSSAGEKLFF. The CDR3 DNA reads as TGTGCCAGCAGCTCAGCGGGTGAAAAACTGTTTTTT.

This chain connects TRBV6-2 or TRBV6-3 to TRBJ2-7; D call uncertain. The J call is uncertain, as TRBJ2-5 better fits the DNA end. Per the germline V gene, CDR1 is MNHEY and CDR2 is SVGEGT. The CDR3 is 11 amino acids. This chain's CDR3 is CASSTRETQYF. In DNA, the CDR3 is TGTGCCAGCAGTACCCGGGAGACCCAGTACTTC.

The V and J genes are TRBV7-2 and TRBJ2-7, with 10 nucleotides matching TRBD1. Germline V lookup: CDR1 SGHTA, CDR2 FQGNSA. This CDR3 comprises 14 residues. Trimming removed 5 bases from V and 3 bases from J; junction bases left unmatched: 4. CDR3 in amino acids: CASSHGTGVYEQYF. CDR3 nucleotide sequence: TGTGCCAGCAGCCACGGGACAGGGGTCTACGAGCAGTACTTC. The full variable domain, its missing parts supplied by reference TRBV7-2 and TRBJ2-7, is GAGVSQSPSNKVTEKGKDVELRCDPISGHTALYWYRQSLGQGLEFLIYFQGNSAPDKSGLPSDRFSAERTGGSVSTLTIQRTQQEDSAVYLCASSHGTGVYEQYFGPGTRLTVT.

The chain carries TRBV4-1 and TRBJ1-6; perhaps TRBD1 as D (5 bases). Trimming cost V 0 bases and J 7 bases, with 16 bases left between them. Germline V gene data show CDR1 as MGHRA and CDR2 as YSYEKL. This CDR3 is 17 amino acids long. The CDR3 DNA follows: TGCGCCAGCAGCCAAGATGGGGCAGGGCCTGCGAATTCACCCCTCCACTTT. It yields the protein CASSQDGAGPANSPLHF.

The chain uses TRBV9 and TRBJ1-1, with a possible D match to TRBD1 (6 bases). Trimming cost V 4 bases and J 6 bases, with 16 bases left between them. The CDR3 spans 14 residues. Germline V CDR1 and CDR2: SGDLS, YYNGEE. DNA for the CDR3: TGTGCCAGCAGCCCTCGGGTGGGGGCCGCTGAAGCTTTCTTT. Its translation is CASSPRVGAAEAFF.

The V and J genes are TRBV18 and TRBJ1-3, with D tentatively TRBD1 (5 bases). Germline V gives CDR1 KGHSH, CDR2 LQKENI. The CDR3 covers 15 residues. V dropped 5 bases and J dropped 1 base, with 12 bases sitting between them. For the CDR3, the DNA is TGTGCCAGCTCAGACTTGACAGTATCTGGAAACACCATATATTTT. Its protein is CASSDLTVSGNTIYF.

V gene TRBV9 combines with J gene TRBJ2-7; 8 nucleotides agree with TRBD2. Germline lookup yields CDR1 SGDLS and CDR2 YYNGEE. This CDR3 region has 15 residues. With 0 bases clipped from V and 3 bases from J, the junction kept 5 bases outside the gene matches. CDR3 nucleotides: TGTGCCAGCAGCGTAGAGCCGGGAGGGTTCTACGAGCAGTACTTC. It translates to CASSVEPGGFYEQYF.

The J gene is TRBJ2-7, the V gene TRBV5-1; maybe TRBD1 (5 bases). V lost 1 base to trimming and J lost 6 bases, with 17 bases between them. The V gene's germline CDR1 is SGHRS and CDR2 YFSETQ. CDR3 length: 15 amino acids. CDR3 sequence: CASSLQNTQGSEQYF. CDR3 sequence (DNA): TGCGCCAGCAGCTTGCAGAACACTCAGGGAAGCGAGCAGTACTTC.